This T cell receptor (beta chain) is drawn from a study of T-cell memory formation after mild COVID-19. Study overall: TCR clusters were largely donor specific. Study-wide findings and caveats: Among clones peaking at day 37 in the second wave, SARS-CoV-2 specificity remained unconfirmed. Some clones that responded were present in memory (sampled pre-infection), which suggests cross-reactive memory joined.

This CDR3 has 13 amino acids. In germline, CDR1 is DFQATT, CDR2 SNEGSKA (reference sequence). V was clipped by 5 bases and J by 0 bases, with 9 bases between them. On this clonotype: Its antigen is unknown.

In TCRdb, the 5' RACE reads were re-called with MiXCR into one record per CDR3 protein. The table lists about 340,000 distinct CDR3 sequences, 20% to 25% of them singletons. Source material: PBMCs or a T cell subset sorted from them (not recorded which). The genes are TRBV20-1 and TRBJ2-3, with D perhaps matching TRBD2 (6 bases). The TCR originated in an adult woman who had mild COVID-19 (a few samples of this study predate the infection). Cell type and time point are not known. The CDR3 loop reads CSAESGSTDTQYF. The CDR3 nucleotides read TGCAGTGCTGAGAGCGGGAGCACAGATACGCAGTATTTT.